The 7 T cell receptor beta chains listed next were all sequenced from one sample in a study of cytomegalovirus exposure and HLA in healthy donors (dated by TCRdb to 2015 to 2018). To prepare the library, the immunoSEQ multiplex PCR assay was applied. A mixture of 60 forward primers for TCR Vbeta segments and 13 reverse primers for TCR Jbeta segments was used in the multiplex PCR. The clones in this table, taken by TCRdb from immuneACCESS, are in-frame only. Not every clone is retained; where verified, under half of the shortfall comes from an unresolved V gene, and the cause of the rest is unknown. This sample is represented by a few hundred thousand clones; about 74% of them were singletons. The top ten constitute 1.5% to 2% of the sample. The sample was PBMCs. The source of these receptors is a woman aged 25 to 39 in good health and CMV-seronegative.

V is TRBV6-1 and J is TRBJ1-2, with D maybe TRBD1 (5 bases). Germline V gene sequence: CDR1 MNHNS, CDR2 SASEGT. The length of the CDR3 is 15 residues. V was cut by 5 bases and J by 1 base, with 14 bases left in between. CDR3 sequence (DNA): TGTGCCAGCAGTCCCAGGGAATGGCTTAACTATGGCTACACCTTC. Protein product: CASSPREWLNYGYTF.

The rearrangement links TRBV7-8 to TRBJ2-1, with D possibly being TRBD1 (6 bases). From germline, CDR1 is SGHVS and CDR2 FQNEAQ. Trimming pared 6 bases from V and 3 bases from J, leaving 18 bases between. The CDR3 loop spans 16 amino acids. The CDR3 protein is CASSSLGGAVYNEQFF. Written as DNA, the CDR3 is TGTGCCAGCAGTTCCTTAGGGGGAGCGGTCTACAATGAGCAGTTCTTC.

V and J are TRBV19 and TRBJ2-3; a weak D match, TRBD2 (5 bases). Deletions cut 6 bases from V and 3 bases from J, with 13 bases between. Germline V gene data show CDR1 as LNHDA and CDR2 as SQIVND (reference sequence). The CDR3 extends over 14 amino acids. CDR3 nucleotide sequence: TGTGCCAGTAGGGCGCGATGGAGGACAGATACGCAGTATTTT. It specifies CASRARWRTDTQYF.

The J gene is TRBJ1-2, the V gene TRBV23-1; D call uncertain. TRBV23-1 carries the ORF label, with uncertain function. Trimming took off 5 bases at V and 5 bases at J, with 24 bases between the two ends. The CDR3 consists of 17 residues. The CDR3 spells CASSGEGSWILWYGYTF. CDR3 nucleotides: TGCGCCAGCAGTGGGGAGGGCAGTTGGATACTGTGGTATGGCTACACCTTC.

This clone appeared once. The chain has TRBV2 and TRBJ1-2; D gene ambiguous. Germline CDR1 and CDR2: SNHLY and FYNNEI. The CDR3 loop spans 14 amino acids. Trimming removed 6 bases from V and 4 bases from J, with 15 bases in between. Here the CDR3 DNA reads TGTGCCAGCAGAACCCCTCGGGTTGCCTATGGCTACACCTTC. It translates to CASRTPRVAYGYTF.

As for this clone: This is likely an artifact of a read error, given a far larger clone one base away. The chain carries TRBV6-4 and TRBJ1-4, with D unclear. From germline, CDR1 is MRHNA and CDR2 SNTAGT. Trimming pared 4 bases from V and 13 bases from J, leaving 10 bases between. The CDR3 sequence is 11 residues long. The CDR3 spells CASSGPGGLFF. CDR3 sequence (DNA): TGTGCCAGCAGTGGCCCCGGCGGACTGTTTTTT.

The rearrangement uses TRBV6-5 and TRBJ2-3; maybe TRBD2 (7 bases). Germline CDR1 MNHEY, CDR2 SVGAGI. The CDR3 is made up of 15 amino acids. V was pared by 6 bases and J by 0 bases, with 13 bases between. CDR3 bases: TGTGCCAGCAGGCCCCGGGGGGCCAGCACAGATACGCAGTATTTT. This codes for CASRPRGASTDTQYF.